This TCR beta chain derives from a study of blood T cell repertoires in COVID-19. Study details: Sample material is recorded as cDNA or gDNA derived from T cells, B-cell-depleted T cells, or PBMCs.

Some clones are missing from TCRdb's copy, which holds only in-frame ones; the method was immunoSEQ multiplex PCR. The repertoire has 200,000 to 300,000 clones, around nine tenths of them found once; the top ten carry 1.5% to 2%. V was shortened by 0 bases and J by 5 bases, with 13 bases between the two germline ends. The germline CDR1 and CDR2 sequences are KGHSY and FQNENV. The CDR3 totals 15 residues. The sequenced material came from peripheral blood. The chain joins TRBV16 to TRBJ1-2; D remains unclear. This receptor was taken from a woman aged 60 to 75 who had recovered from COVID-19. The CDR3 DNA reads TGTGCCAGCAGCCAATCGAGGGAACCCCAATATGGCTACACCTTC. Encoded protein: CASSQSREPQYGYTF. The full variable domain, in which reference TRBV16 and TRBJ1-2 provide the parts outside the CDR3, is GEEVAQTPKHLVRGEGQKAKLYCAPIKGHSYVFWYQQVLKNEFKFLISFQNENVFDETGMPKERFSAKCLPNSPCSLEIQATKLEDSAVYFCASSQSREPQYGYTFGSGTRLTVV.